The 26 T cell receptor beta chains below come from one sample, sequenced in a study of blood T cell repertoires in COVID-19. Profiled with immunoSEQ multiplex PCR; TCRdb holds only in-frame clones, not every one. The data hold around 250,000 clones, with just over 85% observed a single time. Material for sequencing was peripheral blood. The receptors stem from a woman in her twenties or thirties with active or convalescent COVID-19.

The chain carries TRBV5-6 and TRBJ1-3; possibly TRBD1 for D (5 bases). This CDR3 has 14 amino acids. Germline CDR1 and CDR2: SGHDT and YYEEEE. Trimming removed 3 bases from V and 6 bases from J, with 13 bases in between. CDR3 sequence (DNA): TGTGCCAGCAGCTCGGCGGGGGAAGTAAACACCATATATTTT. This codes for CASSSAGEVNTIYF.

The chain links TRBV29-1 to TRBJ1-5; maybe TRBD1 (6 bases). Germline CDR1 reads SQVTM; CDR2 reads ANQGSEA. The CDR3 has 13 residues. V shed 8 bases and J shed 6 bases, with 17 bases lying between them. CDR3 region: CSTGQGGGQPQHF. The CDR3 nucleotides are TGCAGCACGGGTCAGGGAGGGGGTCAGCCCCAGCATTTT.

This rearrangement joins TRBV2 to TRBJ1-2, with D possibly being TRBD1 (6 bases). The CDR3 consists of 13 residues. Germline V CDR1 and CDR2: SNHLY, FYNNEI. V was shortened by 4 bases and J by 7 bases, with 13 bases between the two germline ends. The CDR3 loop is CASSGRGESGYTF. CDR3 nucleotides: TGTGCCAGCAGTGGCAGGGGTGAGAGTGGCTACACCTTC.

V and J are TRBV12-5 and TRBJ2-1; 9 bases match TRBD1. Trimming at V came to 1 base and at J to 2 bases, leaving 18 bases not matched to a gene. CDR3 size: 21 residues. From germline, CDR1 is LGHNT and CDR2 FRNRAP. The CDR3 protein is CASGLELSGTGSKGAYNEQFF. The CDR3 DNA is TGTGCTAGTGGTTTGGAACTTTCAGGGACAGGGAGTAAAGGCGCCTACAATGAGCAGTTCTTC.

This chain links TRBV19 with TRBJ1-5; 9 nucleotides agree with TRBD1. V shed 1 base, J shed 7 bases, and the junction held 8 bases outside the gene matches. CDR3 length: 16 residues. Germline V gives CDR1 LNHDA, CDR2 SQIVND (reference sequence). In nucleotides, the CDR3 is TGTGCCAGTAGTATAGGGACAGGGGCCCCCCGACAGCCCCAGCATTTT. Encoded protein: CASSIGTGAPRQPQHF.

The chain carries TRBV29-1 and TRBJ2-3; D is ambiguous. The CDR3 covers 12 residues. With 3 bases removed from V and 3 bases from J, the gap between germline ends came to 7 bases. The germline V gene encodes CDR1 SQVTM and CDR2 ANQGSEA. The CDR3 spells CSVDFGTDTQYF. The CDR3 DNA is TGCAGCGTTGATTTCGGGACAGATACGCAGTATTTT.

The genes are TRBV6-5 and TRBJ2-1; D unresolved. Germline V gives CDR1 MNHEY, CDR2 SVGAGI. Deletions cut 0 bases from V and 7 bases from J, with 13 bases between. This CDR3 has 15 residues. DNA for the CDR3: TGTGCCAGCAGTTACTCCCTGGATGGCGGAAATGAGCAGTTCTTC. This gives the protein CASSYSLDGGNEQFF.

The chain is built from TRBV28 and TRBJ1-1, with a weak D call TRBD1 (5 bases). This CDR3 comprises 14 residues. Trimming cost V 7 bases and J 1 base, with 13 bases left between them. CDR1 is MDHEN, CDR2 SYDVKM, per germline. The DNA for the CDR3 is TGTGCCAGCATACCCAGGGCACCGAACACTGAAGCTTTCTTT. As protein: CASIPRAPNTEAFF.

This clone was observed many times. The V call is TRBV27, the J call TRBJ1-2; 9 nucleotides match TRBD1. V was pared by 6 bases and J by 3 bases, with 5 bases of the junction left unmatched. CDR3 size: 14 residues. Germline lookup yields CDR1 MNHEY and CDR2 SMNVEV (reference sequence). The CDR3 loop is CASRGQGRDYGYTF. DNA of the CDR3: TGTGCCAGCAGAGGACAGGGGCGAGACTATGGCTACACCTTC.

This chain links TRBV14 with TRBJ1-1; D is possibly TRBD1 (5 bases). V lost 0 bases and J lost 4, with 9 bases in between. Germline-derived CDR1 and CDR2 are SGHDN and FVKESK. The CDR3 consists of 14 residues. CDR3 sequence (DNA): TGTGCCAGCAGCCAAGACAGGGCAATCACTGAAGCTTTCTTT. Its translation: CASSQDRAITEAFF.

The chain combines TRBV30 with TRBJ2-1, with TRBD2 matching over 13 bases. CDR1 is GTSNPN and CDR2 is SVGIG in the germline V gene (reference sequence). Losses at the gene ends were 8 bases for V and 12 bases for J; bases not matched to a gene: 13. CDR3 length: 14 residues. The CDR3 loop is CAGQTLAGGLGQFF. The CDR3 DNA sequence: TGTGCCGGACAAACACTAGCGGGGGGGCTTGGGCAGTTCTTC.

The DNA for the CDR3 is TGTGCCAGCAGCCTTTACAGGGAAAGCAATCAGCCCCAGCATTTT. Translation: CASSLYRESNQPQHF. The rearrangement links TRBV7-8 to TRBJ1-5; the D gene is possibly TRBD1 (6 bases). Trimming removed 5 bases from V and 1 base from J, with 12 bases in between. The CDR3 extends over 15 amino acids. Germline CDR1 reads SGHVS; CDR2 reads FQNEAQ.

The rearrangement joins TRBV19 to TRBJ1-5, with D perhaps TRBD1 (5 bases). V was shortened by 4 bases and J by 5 bases, with 15 bases between the two germline ends. CDR1 is LNHDA, CDR2 SQIVND, per germline (reference sequence). The length of the CDR3 is 15 residues. CDR3 bases: TGTGCCAGTAGTAATATGGGCGCGGGGGATCAGCCCCAGCATTTT. Amino acid sequence: CASSNMGAGDQPQHF.

The chain joins TRBV28 to TRBJ1-1; D not resolved. V was clipped by 7 bases and J by 4 bases, with 16 bases between them. Germline assignment: CDR1 MDHEN and CDR2 SYDVKM. The CDR3 loop spans 14 amino acids. This CDR3 is CASTPPGRLTEAFF. The DNA for the CDR3 is TGTGCCAGCACCCCGCCCGGCAGGCTCACTGAAGCTTTCTTT.

The CDR3: CASSLDVESQAFF. The CDR3 nucleotides are TGTGCCAGCAGCTTAGATGTGGAGTCCCAAGCTTTCTTT. J is TRBJ1-1 and V is TRBV11-3; D is unclear. Germline V gene sequence: CDR1 SGHNT, CDR2 YENEEA. V was trimmed by 0 bases and J by 9 bases, leaving 11 bases between them. The CDR3 sequence is 13 residues long. Full variable domain (remainder filled in from reference TRBV11-3 and TRBJ1-1): EAGVVQSPRYKIIEKKQPVAFWCNPISGHNTLYWYLQNLGQGPELLIRYENEEAVDDSQLPKDRFSAERLKGVDSTLKIQPAELGDSAVYLCASSLDVESQAFFGQGTRLTVV.

This clone was detected once. V and J are TRBV19 and TRBJ1-2; 7 positions match TRBD1. V dropped 5 bases and J dropped 8; count of bases not matched to a gene: 11. Germline V gene sequence: CDR1 LNHDA, CDR2 SQIVND (reference sequence). This CDR3 has 14 residues. Written as DNA, the CDR3 is TGTGCCAGTAGTCCGCGACAGGGTCGGGGAGGCTACACCTTC. Translated: CASSPRQGRGGYTF.

The genes are TRBV6-5 and TRBJ1-1; D is perhaps TRBD1 (6 bases). The CDR3 loop spans 13 amino acids. Trimming pared 6 bases from V and 6 bases from J, leaving 14 bases between. Germline-derived CDR1 and CDR2 are MNHEY and SVGAGI. CDR3 sequence: CASSPSRGAEAFF. The CDR3 nucleotides read TGTGCCAGCAGCCCCTCCAGGGGAGCTGAAGCTTTCTTT.

The chain joins TRBV27 to TRBJ2-7; no clear D. The germline V gene encodes CDR1 MNHEY and CDR2 SMNVEV (reference sequence). The CDR3 contains 15 residues. Trimming cost V 4 bases and J 0 bases, with 13 bases left between them. The CDR3 here is CASSSKGVSSYEQYF. The CDR3 nucleotides read TGTGCCAGCAGTTCGAAAGGAGTTTCCTCCTACGAGCAGTACTTC.

This CDR3 reads CASSHNRDRNEKLFF. In nucleotides, the CDR3 is TGTGCCAGCAGCCATAACCGGGATAGAAATGAAAAACTGTTTTTT. The chain carries TRBV28 and TRBJ1-4; no definite D call. Germline V gene data show CDR1 as MDHEN and CDR2 as SYDVKM. Trimming stripped 6 bases from V and 5 bases from J, with 16 bases between. This CDR3 region has 15 residues.

The V gene is TRBV10-3, the J gene TRBJ1-6, with 7 bases fitting TRBD1. The CDR3 is 14 residues long. With V trimmed by 4 bases and J by 7 bases, 4 bases remained unmatched. Looked up from germline, CDR1 is ENHRY and CDR2 is SYGVKD. The chain's CDR3 is CAISGQGENSPLHF. The CDR3 DNA reads as TGTGCCATCAGTGGACAGGGAGAGAATTCACCCCTCCACTTT.

The V gene is TRBV30, the J gene TRBJ2-7, with a tentative D call TRBD1 (5 bases). The CDR3 totals 18 residues. Trimming cost V 0 bases and J 2 bases, with 23 bases left between them. The germline V gene has CDR1 GTSNPN and CDR2 SVGIG (reference sequence). Here the CDR3 reads CAWSVRPWAADKAYEQYF. In DNA, the CDR3 is TGTGCCTGGAGTGTAAGGCCTTGGGCGGCGGACAAAGCCTACGAGCAGTACTTC.

The chain recombines TRBV5-1 with TRBJ1-2; 7 bases agree with TRBD1. The V and J ends lost 4 bases and 4 bases, in that order; junction bases with no gene match: 7. This CDR3 is 14 amino acids long. Germline loops: CDR1 SGHRS, CDR2 YFSETQ. This chain's CDR3 is CASSPPGGLYGYTF. CDR3 in DNA: TGCGCCAGCAGCCCCCCAGGGGGTCTCTATGGCTACACCTTC.

The chain combines TRBV30 with TRBJ1-4, with a tentative D call TRBD1 (6 bases). Germline-derived CDR1 and CDR2 are GTSNPN and SVGIG (reference sequence). The CDR3 totals 11 residues. V lost 5 bases and J lost 12, with 13 bases in between. The DNA for the CDR3 is TGTGCCTGGGACAACAGGGATGAACTGTTTTTT. This translates into CAWDNRDELFF.

This chain connects TRBV14 to TRBJ1-6; D might be TRBD1 (5 bases). V lost 4 bases and J 5 bases, leaving 15 bases between the germline ends. This CDR3 comprises 16 residues. CDR1 and CDR2 (germline): SGHDN, FVKESK. Here the CDR3 reads CASSPFQGVHNSPLHF. The DNA for the CDR3 is TGTGCCAGCAGCCCCTTTCAGGGCGTCCATAATTCACCCCTCCACTTT.

V is TRBV6-5 and J is TRBJ2-1, with D tentatively TRBD2 (7 bases). The CDR3 spans 15 residues. Germline V gene sequence: CDR1 MNHEY, CDR2 SVGAGI. Trimming removed 2 bases from V and 9 bases from J, with 17 bases in between. CDR3 in amino acids: CASSYRGAVETEQFF. CDR3 bases: TGTGCCAGCAGTTACCGGGGGGCTGTTGAGACTGAGCAGTTCTTC.

This clone has just one count. This chain uses TRBV2 with TRBJ2-2; TRBD1 might be the D (6 bases). Germline V gene sequence: CDR1 SNHLY, CDR2 FYNNEI. The CDR3 contains 14 residues. Trimming took off 9 bases at V and 0 bases at J, with 11 bases between the two ends. CDR3 in DNA: TGTGCCAGTGGACAGCGGACGAACACCGGGGAGCTGTTTTTT. This sequence encodes CASGQRTNTGELFF.